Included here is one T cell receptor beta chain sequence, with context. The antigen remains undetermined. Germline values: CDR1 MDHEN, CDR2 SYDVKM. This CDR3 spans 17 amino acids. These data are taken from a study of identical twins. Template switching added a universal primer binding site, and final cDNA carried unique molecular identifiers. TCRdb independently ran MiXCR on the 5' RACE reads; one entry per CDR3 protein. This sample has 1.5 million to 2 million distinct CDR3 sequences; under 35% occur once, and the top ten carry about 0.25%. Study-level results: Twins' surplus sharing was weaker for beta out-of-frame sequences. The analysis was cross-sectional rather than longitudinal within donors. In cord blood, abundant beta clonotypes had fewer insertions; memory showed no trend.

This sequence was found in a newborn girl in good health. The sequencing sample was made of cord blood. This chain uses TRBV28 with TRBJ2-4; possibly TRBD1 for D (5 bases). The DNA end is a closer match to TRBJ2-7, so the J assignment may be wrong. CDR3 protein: CASAQFWRQPSSAEQYF. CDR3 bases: TGTGCCAGCGCTCAATTTTGGCGACAGCCATCCTCTGCCGAGCAGTACTTC.